This passage covers 9 T cell receptor beta chains from one sample sequenced in a study of blood T cell repertoires in COVID-19. The data were produced by immunoSEQ multiplex PCR, yet TCRdb's version contains in-frame clones alone and is incomplete. The top ten hold 43% of the sample, which has tens of thousands of clones, 89% seen once. Sequenced material: peripheral blood. These receptors originate from a woman aged 55-70 years with COVID-19, enrolled during active disease.

This chain uses TRBV4-2 with TRBJ2-1, with TRBD2 matching over 7 bases. The CDR3 spans 15 residues. Trimming took 1 base from V and 4 from J; bases not matched to a gene: 4. Germline lookup yields CDR1 LGHNA and CDR2 YNFKEQ. CDR3 coding DNA: TGTGCCAGCAGCCAAGCCTCTAGCGGTTACAATGAGCAGTTCTTC. Protein: CASSQASSGYNEQFF.

CDR3: CASSLGQGQGGELFF. CDR3 DNA: TGTGCCAGCAGCCTTGGACAGGGTCAAGGCGGGGAGCTGTTTTTT. The V call is TRBV11-2, the J call TRBJ2-2; 8 bases fit TRBD1. Looked up from germline, CDR1 is SGHAT and CDR2 is FQNNGV. CDR3 size: 15 residues. Trimming cost V 5 bases and J 7 bases; bases outside gene matches: 9.

The chain uses TRBV27 and TRBJ2-4; possibly TRBD1 for D (6 bases). The CDR3 has 14 amino acids. Germline V gene lookup returns CDR1 MNHEY and CDR2 SMNVEV (reference sequence). Trimming removed 6 bases from V and 3 bases from J, with 12 bases in between. CDR3 sequence reads: CASSLQGLKNIQYF. In DNA, the CDR3 is TGTGCCAGCAGCCTACAGGGTCTCAAAAACATTCAGTACTTC.

This clone was seen more than once but under ten times. This sequence joins TRBV24-1 and TRBJ2-1, with TRBD2 matching 13 bases. The CDR3 consists of 17 residues. Germline V gene lookup returns CDR1 KGHDR and CDR2 SFDVKD. J was trimmed by 6 bases and V by 3 bases; bases with no gene match: 7. The CDR3 region is CATSDPVTSGGSNEQFF. The CDR3 coding sequence is TGTGCCACCAGTGATCCTGTGACTAGCGGGGGGAGCAATGAGCAGTTCTTC.

The V call is TRBV5-4, the J call TRBJ2-2; possibly TRBD1 for D (6 bases). V was clipped by 4 bases and J by 5 bases, with 12 bases between them. CDR1 SGHNT and CDR2 YYREEE come from the germline V gene (reference sequence). This CDR3 contains 14 residues. The CDR3 DNA reads as TGTGCCAGCAGCGGAGGACAGTCAACCGGGGAGCTGTTTTTT. This codes for CASSGGQSTGELFF.

This sequence joins TRBV19 and TRBJ1-2, with unresolved D. Per germline, CDR1 LNHDA and CDR2 SQIVND (reference sequence). Between the trimmed V and J ends, which lost 3 bases and 3 bases, there was a span of 5 bases. The CDR3 consists of 12 residues. In nucleotides, the CDR3 is TGTGCCAGTAGTATTTTCGACTATGGCTACACCTTC. Translating it yields CASSIFDYGYTF.

The V call is TRBV27, the J call TRBJ1-6; 7 bases are shared with TRBD1. From germline, CDR1 is MNHEY and CDR2 SMNVEV (reference sequence). V lost 3 bases, J lost 6 bases, and 5 bases stayed unmatched. This CDR3 is 15 amino acids long. CDR3 in amino acids: CASSLGGQFNSPLHF. DNA for the CDR3: TGTGCCAGCAGTTTGGGGGGACAGTTTAATTCACCCCTCCACTTT.

This CDR3 reads CASSPPSGTEKNIQYF. The DNA of the CDR3 is TGTGCCAGCTCACCCCCCTCCGGGACAGAAAAAAACATTCAGTACTTC. V gene TRBV18 combines with J gene TRBJ2-4, with TRBD1 matching 7 bases. The CDR3 consists of 16 residues. The trim removed 3 bases at V and 4 bases at J, leaving 9 bases unmatched. Germline CDR1 and CDR2: KGHSH and LQKENI. Variable domain in full (rest from reference TRBV18 and TRBJ2-4): NAGVMQNPRHLVRRRGQEARLRCSPMKGHSHVYWYRQLPEEGLKFMVYLQKENIIDESGMPKERFSAEFPKEGPSILRIQQVVRGDSAAYFCASSPPSGTEKNIQYFGAGTRLSVL.

V gene TRBV7-8 combines with J gene TRBJ2-7; tentatively, D is TRBD2 (5 bases). V was cut by 1 base and J by 1 base, with 8 bases left in between. The CDR3 has 14 amino acids. Germline lookup yields CDR1 SGHVS and CDR2 FQNEAQ. The CDR3 nucleotides read TGTGCCAGCAGCTTAGTGAGCGGATCCTACGAGCAGTACTTC. Protein: CASSLVSGSYEQYF.